Below, 15 T cell receptor beta chains from the same sample are listed, as sequenced in a study of a mutant IDH1 vaccine in newly diagnosed glioma. Specified time point: week 11, during vaccination. Every vaccine dose comprised 300 ug of mutant IDH1 20-mer peptide plus topical imiquimod. The antigens for these receptors are not known. Sequencing used immunoSEQ multiplex PCR; TCRdb keeps in-frame clones, though not all of them. Counted here are about 120,000 clones, almost 90% occurring once; the ten biggest clones make up 0.5% to 0.65%. Sequencing was performed on PBMCs, taken from a glioma patient whose treatment included an IDH1 peptide vaccine. All receptors come from a woman aged 45 to 65 with glioma.

The chain couples TRBV11-2 to TRBJ2-1; D might be TRBD1 or TRBD2, each matching 5 bases. Deletions cut 1 base from V and 4 bases from J, with 11 bases between. This CDR3 has 15 amino acids. Germline values: CDR1 SGHAT, CDR2 FQNNGV. CDR3 bases: TGTGCCAGCAGCTTAGTCACGGGGCAGTACAATGAGCAGTTCTTC. Its translation is CASSLVTGQYNEQFF.

The chain joins TRBV9 to TRBJ2-1, with D tentatively TRBD2 (6 bases). Germline V gives CDR1 SGDLS, CDR2 YYNGEE. The CDR3 is 16 residues long. V dropped 3 bases and J dropped 9 bases, with 22 bases sitting between them. CDR3 DNA: TGTGCCAGCAGCGGGAGCCGGGAGTCATTTCACGGTGAGCAGTTCTTC. Its translation: CASSGSRESFHGEQFF.

This chain joins TRBV2 and TRBJ1-1; 9 nucleotides agree with TRBD1. The CDR3 has 15 residues. Germline-derived CDR1 and CDR2 are SNHLY and FYNNEI. The J segment lost 1 base and the V segment lost 8 bases, leaving 8 bases of the junction unmatched. The CDR3 sequence is CASLRTGDPNTEAFF. The CDR3 nucleotides read TGTGCCAGCCTGAGGACAGGGGACCCGAACACTGAAGCTTTCTTT.

This rearrangement joins TRBV25-1 to TRBJ2-3, with TRBD2 identical over 9 bases. The germline CDR1 and CDR2 sequences are MGHDK and SYGVNS. The CDR3 length is 15 residues. The V gene end was trimmed by 8 bases and the J gene end by 1 base; junction bases not matched to a gene: 7. CDR3 nucleotides: TGTGCCAGCCGAGACGCGGGAGGGCGCACAGATACGCAGTATTTT. Its protein is CASRDAGGRTDTQYF.

V and J are TRBV5-6 and TRBJ2-7, with 8 bases matching TRBD1. Trimming took 0 bases from V and 7 from J; bases not matched to a gene: 9. This CDR3 has 15 residues. Germline V lookup: CDR1 SGHDT, CDR2 YYEEEE. The CDR3 nucleotides read TGTGCCAGCAGCTTGGCACTAGCTTACAGGGGGGAGCAGTACTTC. Translating gives CASSLALAYRGEQYF.

The chain employs TRBV9 and TRBJ1-1, with D tentatively TRBD1 (5 bases). The CDR3 is made up of 14 amino acids. Germline V gene lookup returns CDR1 SGDLS and CDR2 YYNGEE. The V gene lost 3 bases and the J gene lost 8 bases, with 17 bases spanning the gap. The CDR3 nucleotides are TGTGCCAGCAGCGGGCAGGGTTCTAGAGGGGAAGCTTTCTTT. Its protein product is CASSGQGSRGEAFF.

The chain has TRBV6-1 and TRBJ1-6, with 10 bases identical to TRBD1. CDR1 and CDR2 (germline): MNHNS, SASEGT. This CDR3 has 13 residues. V lost 8 bases and J lost 9; bases outside the gene matches: 4. The CDR3 loop is CASLRDRGSPLHF. CDR3 bases: TGTGCCAGCCTCCGGGACAGGGGTTCACCCCTCCACTTT.

The gene calls are TRBV5-5 and TRBJ1-5; D uncertain. Germline CDR1 SGHKS, CDR2 YYEKEE (reference sequence). V lost 2 bases to trimming and J lost 0 bases, with 9 bases between them. This CDR3 spans 15 amino acids. CDR3 in amino acids: CASSFRRDSNQPQHF. CDR3 nucleotides: TGTGCCAGCAGCTTTAGGCGAGATAGCAATCAGCCCCAGCATTTT. Variable domain in full (rest from reference TRBV5-5 and TRBJ1-5): DAGVTQSPTHLIKTRGQQVTLRCSPISGHKSVSWYQQVLGQGPQFIFQYYEKEERGRGNFPDRFSARQFPNYSSELNVNALLLGDSALYLCASSFRRDSNQPQHFGDGTRLSIL.

This chain connects TRBV28 to TRBJ2-7; either TRBD1 or TRBD2 may supply D (5 bases each). This CDR3 comprises 15 residues. Germline assignment: CDR1 MDHEN and CDR2 SYDVKM. The V end was cut by 6 bases, the J end by 3 bases, with 18 bases between. Written as DNA, the CDR3 is TGTGCCAGCAGGCCCCCGGGAAGCGGACACTACGAGCAGTACTTC. Translated, it gives CASRPPGSGHYEQYF. Supplemented by reference TRBV28 and TRBJ2-7, the full variable domain reads DVKVTQSSRYLVKRTGEKVFLECVQDMDHENMFWYRQDPGLGLRLIYFSYDVKMKEKGDIPEGYSVSREKKERFSLILESASTNQTSMYLCASRPPGSGHYEQYFGPGTRLTVT.

The genes are TRBV6-1 and TRBJ2-7; D uncertain. The CDR3 covers 13 residues. V was pared by 4 bases and J by 4 bases, with 11 bases between. Germline V lookup: CDR1 MNHNS, CDR2 SASEGT. The CDR3 nucleotides are TGTGCCAGCAGTGCCACGTCGACTTACGAGCAGTACTTC. It is translated as CASSATSTYEQYF.

The V gene is TRBV27, the J gene TRBJ1-6; 7 positions agree with TRBD1. The V gene's germline CDR1 is MNHEY and CDR2 SMNVEV (reference sequence). V gave up 4 bases and J gave up 4 bases; unmatched junction bases: 7. CDR3 length: 16 amino acids. The CDR3 DNA sequence: TGTGCCAGCAGTTCGGGACAGCTATTTTATAATTCACCCCTCCACTTT. It is translated as CASSSGQLFYNSPLHF.

In this sample, this clone turned up once. The chain has TRBV27 and TRBJ2-1; the D is unclear. The CDR3 spans 14 residues. CDR1 MNHEY and CDR2 SMNVEV come from the germline V gene (reference sequence). Trimming pared 2 bases from V and 10 bases from J, leaving 15 bases between. CDR3 nucleotides: TGTGCCAGCAGTTTAAGAATCTTAGCAAGCGAGCAGTTCTTC. Translating it yields CASSLRILASEQFF.

This clone is a singleton in its sample. The chain combines TRBV18 with TRBJ1-5; D possibly corresponds to TRBD1 (5 bases). Trimming left V 2 bases short and J 3 bases short, with 5 bases between. Germline V gene data show CDR1 as KGHSH and CDR2 as LQKENI. CDR3 size: 13 residues. CDR3 nucleotides: TGTGCCAGCTCACCAGGGGCCAATCAGCCCCAGCATTTT. Translated, it gives CASSPGANQPQHF. The complete variable domain, with remaining parts taken from reference TRBV18 and TRBJ1-5, reads NAGVMQNPRHLVRRRGQEARLRCSPMKGHSHVYWYRQLPEEGLKFMVYLQKENIIDESGMPKERFSAEFPKEGPSILRIQQVVRGDSAAYFCASSPGANQPQHFGDGTRLSIL.

This clone was seen just once. The V call is TRBV6-6, the J call TRBJ1-6; D call uncertain. Germline CDR1 MNHNY, CDR2 SVGAGI (reference sequence). V was pared by 6 bases and J by 6 bases, with 12 bases between. This CDR3 spans 14 amino acids. The CDR3 DNA follows: TGTGCCAGCAGCTACCGGGCCCGTAATTCACCCCTCCACTTT. Translating it yields CASSYRARNSPLHF.

J is TRBJ2-7 and V is TRBV5-4; 7 bases map to TRBD1. V dropped 1 base and J dropped 4; count of bases not matched to a gene: 2. Germline V lookup: CDR1 SGHNT, CDR2 YYREEE (reference sequence). The CDR3 runs to 13 residues. CDR3 coding DNA: TGTGCCAGCAGCTTGAACAGGGGATACGAGCAGTACTTC. This encodes CASSLNRGYEQYF.